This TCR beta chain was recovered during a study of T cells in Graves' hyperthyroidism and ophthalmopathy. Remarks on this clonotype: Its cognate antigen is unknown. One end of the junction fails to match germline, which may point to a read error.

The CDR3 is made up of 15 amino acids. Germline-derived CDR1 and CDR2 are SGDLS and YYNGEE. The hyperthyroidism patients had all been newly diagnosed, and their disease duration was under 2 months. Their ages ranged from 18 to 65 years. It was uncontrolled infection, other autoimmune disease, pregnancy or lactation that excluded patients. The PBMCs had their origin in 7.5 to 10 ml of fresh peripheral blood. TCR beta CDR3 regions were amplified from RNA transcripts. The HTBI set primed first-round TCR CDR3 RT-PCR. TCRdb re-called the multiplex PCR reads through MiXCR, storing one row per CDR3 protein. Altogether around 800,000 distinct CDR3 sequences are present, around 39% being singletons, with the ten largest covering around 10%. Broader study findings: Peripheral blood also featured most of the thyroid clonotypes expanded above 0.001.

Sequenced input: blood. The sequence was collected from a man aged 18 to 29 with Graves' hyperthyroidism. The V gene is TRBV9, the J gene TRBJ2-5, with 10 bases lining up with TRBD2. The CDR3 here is CASSVVAGGVETPYF. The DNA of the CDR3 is TGTGCCAGCAGCGTAGTAGCGGGAGGTGTGGAGACCCCGTACTTC.